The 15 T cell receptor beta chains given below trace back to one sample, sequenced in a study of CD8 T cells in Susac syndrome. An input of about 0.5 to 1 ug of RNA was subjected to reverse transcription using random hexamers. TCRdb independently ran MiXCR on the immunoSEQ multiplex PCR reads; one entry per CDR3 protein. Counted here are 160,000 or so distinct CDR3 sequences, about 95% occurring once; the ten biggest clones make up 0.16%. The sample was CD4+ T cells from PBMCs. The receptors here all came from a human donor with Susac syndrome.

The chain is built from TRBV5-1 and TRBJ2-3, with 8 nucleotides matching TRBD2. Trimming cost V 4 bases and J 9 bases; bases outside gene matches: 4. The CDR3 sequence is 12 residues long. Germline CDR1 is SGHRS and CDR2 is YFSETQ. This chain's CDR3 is CASSRERGTQYF. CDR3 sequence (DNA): TGCGCCAGCAGCCGGGAGCGGGGGACGCAGTATTTT.

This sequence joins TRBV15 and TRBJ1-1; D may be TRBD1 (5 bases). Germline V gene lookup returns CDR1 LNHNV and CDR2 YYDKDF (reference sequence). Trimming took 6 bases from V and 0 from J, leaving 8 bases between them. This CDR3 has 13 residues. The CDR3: CATRDSLNTEAFF. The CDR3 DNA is TGTGCCACCAGAGACAGTTTGAACACTGAAGCTTTCTTT.

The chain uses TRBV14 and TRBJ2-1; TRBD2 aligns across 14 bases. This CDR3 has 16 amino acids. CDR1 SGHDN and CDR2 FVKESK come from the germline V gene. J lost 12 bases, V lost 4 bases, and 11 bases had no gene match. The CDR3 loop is CASSLRTSGGTTGQFF. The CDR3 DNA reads TGTGCCAGCAGCCTCCGGACTAGCGGGGGGACAACAGGGCAGTTCTTC.

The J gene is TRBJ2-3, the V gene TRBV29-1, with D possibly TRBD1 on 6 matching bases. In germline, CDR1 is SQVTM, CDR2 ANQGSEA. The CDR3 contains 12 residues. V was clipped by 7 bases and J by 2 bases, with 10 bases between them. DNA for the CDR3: TGCAGCGGGGGGCAGTACACAGATACGCAGTATTTT. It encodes CSGGQYTDTQYF.

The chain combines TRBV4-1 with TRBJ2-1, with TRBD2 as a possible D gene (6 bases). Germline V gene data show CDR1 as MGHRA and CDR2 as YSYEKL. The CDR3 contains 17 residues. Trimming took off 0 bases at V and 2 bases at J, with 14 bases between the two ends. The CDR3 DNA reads TGCGCCAGCAGCCAAGATGGCGCGGGGCGTACCTACAATGAGCAGTTCTTC. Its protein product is CASSQDGAGRTYNEQFF.

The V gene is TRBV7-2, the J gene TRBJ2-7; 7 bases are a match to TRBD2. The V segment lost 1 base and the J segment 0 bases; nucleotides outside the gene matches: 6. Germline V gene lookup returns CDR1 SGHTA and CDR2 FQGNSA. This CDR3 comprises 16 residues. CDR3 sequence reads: CASSLVASGSSYEQYF. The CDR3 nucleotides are TGTGCCAGCAGCTTAGTAGCTAGCGGTAGCTCCTACGAGCAGTACTTC.

The CDR3 DNA sequence: TGTGCCAGCACAGCGTCCCCCCACCGGGGCCCAGATACGCAGTATTTT. Translated, it gives CASTASPHRGPDTQYF. The gene calls are TRBV5-4 and TRBJ2-3; D tentatively fits TRBD1 or TRBD2 (5 bases each). The CDR3 spans 16 residues. Between the trimmed V and J ends, which lost 6 bases and 4 bases, there was a span of 21 bases. Germline V gene data show CDR1 as SGHNT and CDR2 as YYREEE (reference sequence).

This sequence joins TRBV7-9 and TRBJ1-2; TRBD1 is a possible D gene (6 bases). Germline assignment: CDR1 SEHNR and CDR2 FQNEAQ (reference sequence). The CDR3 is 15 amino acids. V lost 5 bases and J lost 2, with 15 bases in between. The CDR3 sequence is CASSPRGEGNYGYTF. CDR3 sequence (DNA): TGTGCCAGCAGCCCGAGGGGGGAGGGGAACTATGGCTACACCTTC.

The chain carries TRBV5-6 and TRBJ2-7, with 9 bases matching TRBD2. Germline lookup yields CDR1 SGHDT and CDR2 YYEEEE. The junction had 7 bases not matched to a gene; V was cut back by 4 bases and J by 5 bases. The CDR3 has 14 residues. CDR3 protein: CASSGTSRSDEQYF. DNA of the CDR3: TGTGCCAGCAGCGGGACTAGCAGGAGCGACGAGCAGTACTTC.

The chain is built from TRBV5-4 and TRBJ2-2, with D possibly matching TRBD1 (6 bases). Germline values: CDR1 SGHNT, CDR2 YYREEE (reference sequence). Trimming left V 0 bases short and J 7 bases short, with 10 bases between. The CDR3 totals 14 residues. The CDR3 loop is CASSLAQGDGELFF. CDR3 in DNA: TGTGCCAGCAGCTTGGCACAGGGTGACGGGGAGCTGTTTTTT.

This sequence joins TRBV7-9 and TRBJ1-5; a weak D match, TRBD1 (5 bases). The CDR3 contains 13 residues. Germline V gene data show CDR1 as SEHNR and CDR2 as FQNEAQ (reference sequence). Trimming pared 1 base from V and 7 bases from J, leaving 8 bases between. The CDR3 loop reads CASSLERGQPQHF. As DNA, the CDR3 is TGTGCCAGCAGCTTAGAGCGGGGCCAGCCCCAGCATTTT.

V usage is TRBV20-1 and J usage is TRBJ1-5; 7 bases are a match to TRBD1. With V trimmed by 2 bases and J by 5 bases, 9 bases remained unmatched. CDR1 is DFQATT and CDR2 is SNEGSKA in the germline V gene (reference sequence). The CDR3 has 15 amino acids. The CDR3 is CSARYLDRPDQPQHF. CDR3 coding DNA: TGCAGTGCTAGATACCTGGACAGGCCCGATCAGCCCCAGCATTTT.

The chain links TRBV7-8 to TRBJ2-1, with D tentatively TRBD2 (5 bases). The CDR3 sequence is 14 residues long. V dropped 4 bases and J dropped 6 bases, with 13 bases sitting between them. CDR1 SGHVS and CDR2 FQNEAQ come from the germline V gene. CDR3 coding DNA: TGTGCCAGCAGCTACGGACCCGAGGGCAATGAGCAGTTCTTC. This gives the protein CASSYGPEGNEQFF.

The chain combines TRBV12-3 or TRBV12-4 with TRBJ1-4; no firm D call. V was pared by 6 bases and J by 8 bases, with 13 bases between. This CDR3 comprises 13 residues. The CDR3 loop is CASRIGLDEKLFF. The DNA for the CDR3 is TGTGCCAGCAGAATCGGACTTGACGAAAAACTGTTTTTT.

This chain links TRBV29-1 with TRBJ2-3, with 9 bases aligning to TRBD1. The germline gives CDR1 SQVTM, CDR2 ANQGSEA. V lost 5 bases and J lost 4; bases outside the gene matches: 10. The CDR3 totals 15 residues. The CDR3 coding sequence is TGCAGCGTTTATATCGACAGGGGGTTAGCAGATACGCAGTATTTT. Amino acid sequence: CSVYIDRGLADTQYF.